What follows are 9 T cell receptor beta chains derived from one specimen sequenced in a study of spatial heterogeneity in lung cancer. In TCRdb, the 5' RACE reads were re-called with MiXCR into one record per CDR3 protein. This repertoire shows approximately 11,000 distinct CDR3 sequences, roughly a tenth found once; its top ten account for roughly a third. Time point denoted: blood at routine non-recurrence follow-up after resection. The sequences come from PBMCs, collected at follow-up. The receptors were gathered from a female donor with early-stage non-small cell lung cancer.

This clonotype was counted ten times or more. This chain joins TRBV7-9 and TRBJ2-1; 7 bases fit TRBD1. The J segment lost 4 bases and the V segment lost 6 bases, leaving 6 bases of the junction unmatched. The germline CDR1 and CDR2 sequences are SEHNR and FQNEAQ (reference sequence). CDR3 length: 14 residues. CDR3 nucleotides: TGTGCCAGCAGACCCGACAGGGCATACAATGAGCAGTTCTTC. Encoded protein: CASRPDRAYNEQFF.

There are a few counts of this clonotype. The gene calls are TRBV7-2 and TRBJ1-5; D perhaps matches TRBD1 (5 bases). Trimming took 0 bases from V and 11 from J, leaving 14 bases between them. CDR1 and CDR2 (germline): SGHTA, FQGNSA. This CDR3 has 14 residues. CDR3 DNA: TGTGCCAGCAGCTTAGCGGGGGGACCCTCGGCCCAGCATTTT. Amino acids: CASSLAGGPSAQHF.

This clonotype has a handful of counts. The rearrangement joins TRBV12-3 or TRBV12-4 to TRBJ2-1; D remains unclear. The V end was cut by 0 bases, the J end by 4 bases, with 10 bases between. The CDR3 consists of 15 residues. The CDR3 nucleotides read TGTGCCAGCAGTTTAGCGGGTCAAAGATACAATGAGCAGTTCTTC. This encodes CASSLAGQRYNEQFF.

This clonotype has at least ten counts. The chain links TRBV6-4 to TRBJ2-2; TRBD1 might be the D (6 bases). CDR1 and CDR2 (germline): MRHNA, SNTAGT. With 3 bases removed from V and 7 bases from J, the gap between germline ends came to 12 bases. The CDR3 has 14 amino acids. In DNA, the CDR3 is TGTGCCAGCAGTGAAGGGACATGGAACGGGGAGCTGTTTTTT. Its protein is CASSEGTWNGELFF.

This clonotype was seen many times. The chain couples TRBV5-1 to TRBJ1-2, with TRBD1 matching over 8 bases. Germline lookup yields CDR1 SGHRS and CDR2 YFSETQ. This CDR3 is 13 amino acids long. V lost 2 bases, J lost 8 bases, and 5 bases stayed unmatched. As DNA, the CDR3 is TGCGCCAGCAGCTTCCAGGGGGCGAAGGGCTACACCTTC. Its protein product is CASSFQGAKGYTF.

V and J are TRBV29-1 and TRBJ1-2, with D unresolved. The ends were cut back, 7 bases at V and 7 bases at J, with 16 bases in the middle. CDR3 length: 12 residues. Germline assignment: CDR1 SQVTM and CDR2 ANQGSEA. Here the CDR3 DNA reads TGCAGCGGCGGACCTGACAAACCTGGCTACACCTTC. Its protein is CSGGPDKPGYTF.

This clonotype occurred many times. This chain joins TRBV10-3 and TRBJ2-4, with a possible D match to TRBD1 (6 bases). V lost 2 bases and J 4 bases, leaving 15 bases between the germline ends. This CDR3 has 16 residues. The germline gives CDR1 ENHRY, CDR2 SYGVKD. Here the CDR3 DNA reads TGTGCCATCAGTGAGAGGGACACCGCGTTTAAAAACATTCAGTACTTC. It yields the protein CAISERDTAFKNIQYF.

In this sample, this clonotype turned up many times. The V and J genes are TRBV28 and TRBJ2-3, with no clear D. In germline, CDR1 is MDHEN, CDR2 SYDVKM. The CDR3 is 12 residues long. Between the trimmed V and J ends, which lost 1 base and 6 bases, there was a span of 5 bases. CDR3 residues: CASSLFLDTQYF. CDR3 DNA sequence: TGTGCCAGCAGTTTATTCCTGGATACGCAGTATTTT.

This clonotype showed up many times. The chain joins TRBV7-2 to TRBJ2-5; D unresolved. V was cut by 6 bases and J by 3 bases, with 11 bases left in between. The CDR3 runs to 13 residues. CDR1 is SGHTA and CDR2 is FQGNSA in the germline V gene. CDR3 sequence: CASSRLVKETQYF. CDR3 DNA: TGTGCCAGCAGTCGGCTAGTCAAAGAGACCCAGTACTTC.